The 8 T cell receptor beta chains listed next were all sequenced from one sample in a study of blood T cell repertoires in COVID-19. Profiling relied on immunoSEQ multiplex PCR, and the TCRdb table lists in-frame clones only, not all of them. Of about 110,000 clones in the sample, over 65% were seen once. Specimen: peripheral blood. Receptors originate from an elderly woman with acute or convalescent COVID-19.

The CDR3 here is CAWTLPGRGYEQYF. CDR3 DNA sequence: TGTGCCTGGACCCTCCCAGGCCGGGGATACGAGCAGTACTTC. The chain couples TRBV30 to TRBJ2-7, with a possible D match to TRBD2 (5 bases). Germline V gene sequence: CDR1 GTSNPN, CDR2 SVGIG (reference sequence). V lost 4 bases and J lost 4, with 17 bases in between. This CDR3 spans 14 amino acids.

The chain carries TRBV2 and TRBJ1-5; D is perhaps TRBD1 (5 bases). CDR1 and CDR2 from the germline V gene are SNHLY and FYNNEI. V was cut by 6 bases and J by 4 bases, with 19 bases left in between. The CDR3 runs to 16 residues. The chain's CDR3 is CASSRDFFLGNQPQHF. CDR3 nucleotide sequence: TGTGCCAGCAGCCGGGACTTCTTTCTGGGGAATCAGCCCCAGCATTTT.

The chain recombines TRBV6-1 with TRBJ1-2, with 8 bases lining up with TRBD1. The CDR3 is made up of 16 amino acids. Trimming took 4 bases from V and 5 from J; bases not matched to a gene: 12. From germline, CDR1 is MNHNS and CDR2 SASEGT. CDR3 sequence reads: CASSAPTQGARYGYTF. The CDR3 region has the DNA TGTGCCAGCAGTGCACCCACTCAGGGGGCGCGATATGGCTACACCTTC.

The CDR3 nucleotides are TGTGCCAGCAGCTATGGACAGGGGGGGAACCAACCAGAGACCCAGTACTTC. This gives the protein CASSYGQGGNQPETQYF. The rearrangement joins TRBV9 to TRBJ2-5; 10 bases align to TRBD1. V shed 4 bases and J 4 bases; nucleotides not matched to a gene: 13. The CDR3 has 17 amino acids. From germline, CDR1 is SGDLS and CDR2 YYNGEE.

This clone was seen only once. The chain carries TRBV7-2 and TRBJ2-3, with TRBD2 matching 14 bases. CDR1 and CDR2 (germline): SGHTA, FQGNSA. This CDR3 contains 16 residues. Trimming removed 5 bases from V and 12 bases from J; junction bases left unmatched: 13. For the CDR3, the DNA is TGTGCCAGCAGCCAAACTGGGACTAGCGGGGGCGGTATACAGTATTTT. This sequence encodes CASSQTGTSGGGIQYF.

The chain employs TRBV2 and TRBJ2-7; 15 bases fit TRBD2. V trimming: 8 bases; J trimming: 10 bases; junction bases outside the gene matches: 6. The CDR3 loop spans 13 amino acids. Germline V lookup: CDR1 SNHLY, CDR2 FYNNEI. DNA for the CDR3: TGTGCCAGCGCCGGGGGACTAGCGGGGGGCCAGTACTTC. Encoded protein: CASAGGLAGGQYF.

This clone appeared a single time. J is TRBJ2-5 and V is TRBV21-1; the table's TRBD2 call for D was not verified on the DNA. TRBV21-1 is listed as a pseudogene. The CDR3 runs to 17 residues. For the CDR3, the DNA is TGTGCCAGCAGCCCGAAAGAGCCACAGGGAGGGCAAGAGACCCAGTACTTC. Its protein product is CASSPKEPQGGQETQYF.

This clone was found a few times. The junction departs from the called germline gene at one end, perhaps through a read error. This chain joins TRBV7-7 and TRBJ2-7, with TRBD1 matching 11 bases. This CDR3 is 15 amino acids long. Germline assignment: CDR1 SSHAT and CDR2 FNYEAQ (reference sequence). For the CDR3, the DNA is TGTGCTAGCAGCTTAGGACAGGGGGCAGGGTACGAGCAGTACTTC. Amino acid sequence: CASSLGQGAGYEQYF.